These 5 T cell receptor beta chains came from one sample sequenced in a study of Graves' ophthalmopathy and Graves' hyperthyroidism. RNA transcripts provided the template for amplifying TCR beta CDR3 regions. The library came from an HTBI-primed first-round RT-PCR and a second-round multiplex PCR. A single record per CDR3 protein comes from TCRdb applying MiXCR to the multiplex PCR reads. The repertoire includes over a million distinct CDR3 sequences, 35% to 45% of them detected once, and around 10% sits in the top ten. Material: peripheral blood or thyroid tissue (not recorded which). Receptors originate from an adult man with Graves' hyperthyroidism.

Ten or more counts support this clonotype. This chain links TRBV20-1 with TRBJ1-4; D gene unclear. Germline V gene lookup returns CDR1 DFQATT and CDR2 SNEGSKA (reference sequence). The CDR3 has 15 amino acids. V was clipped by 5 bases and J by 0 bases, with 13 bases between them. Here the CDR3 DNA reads TGCAGTGCTCCATCCCTCAGTACAACTAATGAAAAACTGTTTTTT. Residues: CSAPSLSTTNEKLFF.

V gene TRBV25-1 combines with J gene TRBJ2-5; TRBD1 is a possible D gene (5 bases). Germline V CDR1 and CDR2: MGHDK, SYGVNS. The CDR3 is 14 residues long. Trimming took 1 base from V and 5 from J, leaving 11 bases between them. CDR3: CASSESRGTETQYF. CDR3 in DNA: TGTGCCAGCAGTGAATCTAGGGGAACGGAGACCCAGTACTTC.

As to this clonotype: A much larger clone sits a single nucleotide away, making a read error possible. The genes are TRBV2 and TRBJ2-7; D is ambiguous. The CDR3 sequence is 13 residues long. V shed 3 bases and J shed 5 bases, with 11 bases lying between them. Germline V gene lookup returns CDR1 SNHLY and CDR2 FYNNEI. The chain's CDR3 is CASSDTQPNEQYF. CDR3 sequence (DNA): TGTGCCAGCAGTGATACGCAGCCCAACGAGCAGTACTTC.

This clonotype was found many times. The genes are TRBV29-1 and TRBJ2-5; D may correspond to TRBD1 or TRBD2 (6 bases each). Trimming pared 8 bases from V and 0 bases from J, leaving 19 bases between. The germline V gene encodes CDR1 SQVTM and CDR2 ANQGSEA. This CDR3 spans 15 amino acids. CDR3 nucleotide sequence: TGCAGCTCATTGAGCAGGAGGGGGTACCAAGAGACCCAGTACTTC. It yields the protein CSSLSRRGYQETQYF.

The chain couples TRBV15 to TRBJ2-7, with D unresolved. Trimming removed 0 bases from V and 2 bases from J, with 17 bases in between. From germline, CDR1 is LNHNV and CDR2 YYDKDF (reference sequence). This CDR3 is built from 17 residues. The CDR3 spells CATSRDKGGPAAYEQYF. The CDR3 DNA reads TGTGCCACCAGCAGAGATAAGGGTGGTCCGGCCGCCTACGAGCAGTACTTC.